The T cell receptor beta chain under discussion was sequenced for a study of cytomegalovirus exposure and HLA in healthy donors (dated by TCRdb to the late 2010s). For the wider study: According to a later analysis, the 120 or so validation repertoires were produced on the same platform as the approximately 620 repertoires of the first cohort. The study aimed to test whether signatures of past pathogen exposure could be identified by cataloging public T cell receptors. A separate validation cohort of 90 to 150 different subjects was used in addition to the 666-subject first cohort. To predict cytomegalovirus infection status, the study brought together high-throughput TCR immunosequencing, statistical association of individual TCRs with disease status, and machine learning.

The full study reports these points: A total of some 180 TCR beta chains were listed by the study as associated with cytomegalovirus. A few of the identified cytomegalovirus-associated TCR beta chains were confirmed in vitro to be specific for cytomegalovirus antigens. The authors suggested that the approach could potentially be extended to other disease states and immunological phenotypes. Of the cluster scores, about 94% were above 0 in a later analysis, which found that TCRs clustered in the first cohort also tended to co-occur in the approximately 120 validation repertoires. Cytomegalovirus status was reported to be diagnosed by the classifier with high specificity and sensitivity in both the original and validation cohorts. Most TCR sequences were seen in very few donors, while some public TCRs were found in many individuals. The validation cohort had no HLA typing available for a later analysis, so co-occurrence within that cohort was assessed over all 110 or so repertoires.

The library came from the immunoSEQ multiplex PCR assay. For the original study's pipeline: A statistical classification framework was built for diagnosing cytomegalovirus status from the catalog of TCR beta chain sequences. TCRdb retrieved this table from immuneACCESS and kept in-frame rearrangements only. Not all clones are present; in checked studies, unresolved V genes account for under half, and no reason is known for the remainder. V and J calls and clone size follow that table, whereas D and trimming were derived from the DNA. The sample table records 150,000 to 200,000 clones; around 87% of these occur just once. Of the sample, 1.4% falls within the top ten clones. Concerning this clone: Its antigen target is currently unknown. Nothing much larger sits one base from this clone, and base qualities are not available.

The CDR3, from cysteine to phenylalanine, totals 18 residues. Only the CDR3 portion is preserved as DNA: 54 bases, with reading frame beginning at the first base. Looking up the germline V gene (reference sequence) yields CDR1 MNHEY and CDR2 SMNVEV. V lost 4 bases and J lost 5 bases; the stretch between them is 26 bases long. The donors were included in the validation cohort of 90 to 150 subjects, a group kept apart from the roughly 670-subject first cohort. The TCR sequence derives from a woman in her twenties or thirties in good health and CMV-seronegative. The V gene is TRBV27 and the J gene is TRBJ1-2; the D segment could be TRBD1, given 5 matching bases. The source material was PBMCs. The nucleotide sequence reads as follows: TGTGCCAGCAGTTCAAATATTGGGCGATCGGGGGGTCATTATGGCTACACCTTC. This yields the protein CASSSNIGRSGGHYGYTF.